This T cell receptor (beta chain) was obtained from a study of blood T cell repertoires in COVID-19. Study overall: Acute-phase and convalescent COVID-19 samples originated in the United States, Italy and Spain.

This clone was recorded only once. Sequencing was performed with immunoSEQ multiplex PCR; in TCRdb, only in-frame clones are kept and a portion is missing. The sample records approximately 300,000 clones, approximately 85% being singletons. Material: PBMCs or T cells enriched from blood (not recorded which). The source of this sequence is a woman aged 30 to 39 who had recovered from COVID-19.

Here the CDR3 reads CATSEETGTGGKGTQYF. Written as DNA, the CDR3 is TGTGCCACCAGTGAGGAAACCGGGACAGGGGGTAAGGGGACCCAGTACTTC. J is TRBJ2-5 and V is TRBV24-1; TRBD1 aligns across 11 bases. Trimming took 4 bases from V and 7 from J; bases not matched to a gene: 13. This CDR3 is 17 amino acids long. Germline V gene data show CDR1 as KGHDR and CDR2 as SFDVKD.